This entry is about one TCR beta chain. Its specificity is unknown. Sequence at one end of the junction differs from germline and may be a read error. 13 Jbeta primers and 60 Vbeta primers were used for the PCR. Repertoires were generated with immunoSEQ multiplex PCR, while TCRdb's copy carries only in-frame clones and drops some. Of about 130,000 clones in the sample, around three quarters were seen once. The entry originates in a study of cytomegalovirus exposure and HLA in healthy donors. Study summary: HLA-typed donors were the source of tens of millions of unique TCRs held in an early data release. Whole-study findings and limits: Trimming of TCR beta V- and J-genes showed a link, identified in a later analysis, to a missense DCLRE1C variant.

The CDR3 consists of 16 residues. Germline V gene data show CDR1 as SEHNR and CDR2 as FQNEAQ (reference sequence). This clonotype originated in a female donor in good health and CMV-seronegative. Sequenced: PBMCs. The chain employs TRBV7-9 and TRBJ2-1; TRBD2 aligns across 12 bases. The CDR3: CSSSPSARLAGEGEFF. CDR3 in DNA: TGTTCCAGCAGCCCCTCGGCCAGACTAGCGGGAGAGGGTGAGTTCTTC. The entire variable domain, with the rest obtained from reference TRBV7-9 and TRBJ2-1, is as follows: DTGVSQNPRHKITKRGQNVTFRCDPISEHNRLYWYRQTLGQGPEFLTYFQNEAQLEKSRLLSDRFSAERPKGSFSTLEIQRTEQGDSAMYLCSSSPSARLAGEGEFFGPGTRLTVL.